This T cell receptor beta chain was identified during a study of blood T cell repertoires in COVID-19. In the authors' workflow: Cell counts per sample came from amplifying reference gene primers. Profiling relied on immunoSEQ multiplex PCR, and the TCRdb table lists in-frame clones only, not all of them. V, J and clone size reflect that table, while D and trimming were determined from the DNA. The sample has just under 60,000 clones, approximately 86% seen once. The CDR3 sequence is 14 residues long. CDR1 is MNHNY and CDR2 is SVGAGI in the germline V gene (reference sequence). V was pared by 10 bases and J by 2 bases, with 18 bases between.

The rearrangement uses TRBV6-6 and TRBJ2-7; a weak D match, TRBD2 (5 bases). The sequence was obtained from a man in his 60s with acute or convalescent COVID-19. The sequenced material came from peripheral blood. The CDR3 is CAITSSGNPYEQYF. The CDR3 bases are TGTGCCATTACGAGCTCCGGGAACCCCTACGAGCAGTACTTC.